The 11 T cell receptor beta chains below were found in one sample sequenced in a study of blood T cell repertoires in COVID-19. TCRdb's copy holds only in-frame clones and misses some; the assay was immunoSEQ multiplex PCR. Among some 110,000 clones listed, 92% were seen once. Sequenced material: peripheral blood. These receptors came from a man aged 45 to 65 with COVID-19, enrolled during active disease.

The V and J genes are TRBV20-1 and TRBJ1-5, with 8 bases identical to TRBD1. V dropped 3 bases and J dropped 3; count of bases not matched to a gene: 10. The CDR3 runs to 16 residues. The V gene's germline CDR1 is DFQATT and CDR2 SNEGSKA (reference sequence). CDR3 bases: TGCAGTGCTAGTGAAGTGGGACAGGAAAACAATCAGCCCCAGCATTTT. Its protein is CSASEVGQENNQPQHF.

The chain joins TRBV7-3 to TRBJ2-1; 10 bases are shared with TRBD1. The CDR3 length is 15 residues. Germline V gives CDR1 SGHTA, CDR2 FQGTGA. With V trimmed by 1 base and J by 3 bases, 0 bases remained unmatched. This chain's CDR3 is CASSLRDRGYNEQFF. Here the CDR3 DNA reads TGTGCCAGCAGCTTAAGGGACAGGGGCTACAATGAGCAGTTCTTC. The complete variable domain, with remaining parts taken from reference TRBV7-3 and TRBJ2-1, reads GAGVSQTPSNKVTEKGKYVELRCDPISGHTALYWYRQSLGQGPEFLIYFQGTGAADDSGLPNDRFFAVRPEGSVSTLKIQRTERGDSAVYLCASSLRDRGYNEQFFGPGTRLTVL.

The chain is built from TRBV4-3 and TRBJ2-2; 8 nucleotides match TRBD1. There are 19 residues in the CDR3. Trimming took 0 bases from V and 0 from J; bases not matched to a gene: 9. Germline V gives CDR1 LGHNA, CDR2 YSLEER. DNA for the CDR3: TGCGCCAGCAGCCAAGATAGCCAGGGGGCGTTCGCGAACACCGGGGAGCTGTTTTTT. Its protein product is CASSQDSQGAFANTGELFF.

The CDR3, as DNA: TGCGCCAGCAGCTTGACAGTGCTGAACACCGGGGAGCTGTTTTTT. Residues: CASSLTVLNTGELFF. This chain uses TRBV5-1 with TRBJ2-2; no reliable D call. Per germline, CDR1 SGHRS and CDR2 YFSETQ. The ends were cut back, 1 base at V and 1 base at J, with 8 bases in the middle. This CDR3 spans 15 amino acids.

The genes are TRBV4-3 and TRBJ2-7, with 8 bases matching TRBD2. V was pared by 0 bases and J by 3 bases, with 4 bases of the junction left unmatched. The CDR3 sequence is 15 residues long. CDR1 LGHNA and CDR2 YSLEER come from the germline V gene. CDR3 sequence: CASSQESGRGYEQYF. Written as DNA, the CDR3 is TGCGCCAGCAGCCAAGAGAGCGGGAGAGGCTACGAGCAGTACTTC.

The genes are TRBV5-1 and TRBJ1-2; 7 positions agree with TRBD1. This CDR3 is built from 16 residues. V was clipped by 4 bases and J by 5 bases; unmatched bases: 14. Germline V gene lookup returns CDR1 SGHRS and CDR2 YFSETQ. The CDR3 is CASSLQPGQLIYGYTF. The CDR3 nucleotides read TGCGCCAGCAGCCTACAACCGGGACAGCTAATTTATGGCTACACCTTC.

The CDR3 DNA sequence: TGTGCCAGCAGTGGGGGGCTGGCCGAGACCCAGTACTTC. Its translation: CASSGGLAETQYF. The V gene is TRBV2, the J gene TRBJ2-5; tentative D call: TRBD1 (6 bases). Per germline, CDR1 SNHLY and CDR2 FYNNEI. Trimming removed 4 bases from V and 5 bases from J, with 11 bases in between. The CDR3 length is 13 residues.

The rearrangement links TRBV9 to TRBJ1-1; D unclear. The V gene lost 3 bases and the J gene lost 4 bases, with 16 bases spanning the gap. The CDR3 runs to 15 residues. The germline V gene has CDR1 SGDLS and CDR2 YYNGEE. The DNA for the CDR3 is TGTGCCAGCAGCGGCCCACTCTGGCGGGGCACTGAAGCTTTCTTT. Amino acids: CASSGPLWRGTEAFF. Full variable domain (outside the CDR3, taken from reference TRBV9 and TRBJ1-1): DSGVTQTPKHLITATGQRVTLRCSPRSGDLSVYWYQQSLDQGLQFLIQYYNGEERAKGNILERFSAQQFPDLHSELNLSSLELGDSALYFCASSGPLWRGTEAFFGQGTRLTVV.

This clone was detected once. This chain uses TRBV7-9 with TRBJ1-3; no definite D call. Trimming removed 3 bases from V and 4 bases from J, with 10 bases in between. The length of the CDR3 is 14 residues. Germline-derived CDR1 and CDR2 are SEHNR and FQNEAQ (reference sequence). The CDR3 DNA sequence: TGTGCCAGCAGCTTGGAAAGGGAGGGAAACACCATATATTTT. Its protein is CASSLEREGNTIYF.

The chain links TRBV4-2 to TRBJ2-5, with 12 bases aligning to TRBD2. Germline V gives CDR1 LGHNA, CDR2 YNFKEQ. The trim removed 6 bases at V and 3 bases at J, leaving 5 bases unmatched. The CDR3 is 15 amino acids. CDR3 loop: CASSLAGGRKETQYF. In nucleotides, the CDR3 is TGTGCCAGCAGTCTAGCGGGAGGGCGCAAAGAGACCCAGTACTTC.

The J gene is TRBJ2-5, the V gene TRBV18, with a weak D call TRBD1 (6 bases). Trimming took 6 bases from V and 3 from J, leaving 14 bases between them. The germline V gene has CDR1 KGHSH and CDR2 LQKENI. This CDR3 has 14 amino acids. The CDR3, as DNA: TGTGCCAGCTCGCTGCAGGGGTCTGAAGAGACCCAGTACTTC. Protein product: CASSLQGSEETQYF.